A selection of T cell receptor beta chains follows, all from one sample in a study of cytomegalovirus exposure and HLA in healthy donors. Data came from immunoSEQ multiplex PCR; TCRdb stores just in-frame clones and leaves some out. The repertoire holds under 70,000 clones, with about 76% as singletons. Sequenced material: PBMCs. The source is a female donor in good health and CMV-seronegative. Each CDR3 is given with its conserved first and last residue. Each record gives: J gene, V gene, D gene, clone size, CDR3 protein, CDR3 DNA. The D gene is left open where the match is weak. Size is stated for part of the rows, as once, few or many counts, or as a class when the clone is expanded.

J: TRBJ1-4
V: TRBV7-9
D: -
size: -
CDR3: CASSLGASSNEKLFF
DNA: TGTGCCAGCAGCTTGGGAGCTAGCAGTAATGAAAAACTGTTTTTT

J: TRBJ1-4
V: TRBV6-6
D: -
size: -
CDR3: CASSQQGATNEKLFF
DNA: TGTGCCAGCAGCCAACAGGGTGCAACTAATGAAAAACTGTTTTTT

J: TRBJ2-5
V: TRBV2
D: TRBD1
size: -
CDR3: CASRDRGETQYF
DNA: TGTGCCAGCAGAGACAGGGGAGAGACCCAGTACTTC

J: TRBJ1-2
V: TRBV30
D: -
size: few
CDR3: CAWSPLSGHLNYGYTF
DNA: TGTGCCTGGAGTCCTCTTTCTGGACACCTTAACTATGGCTACACCTTC

J: TRBJ1-2
V: TRBV28
D: -
size: -
CDR3: CASSLQLRGGYGYTF
DNA: TGTGCCAGCAGTTTGCAGTTAAGGGGGGGCTATGGCTACACCTTC

J: TRBJ1-1
V: TRBV18
D: -
size: few
CDR3: CASSIGQNTEAFF
DNA: TGTGCCAGCTCTATAGGACAGAACACTGAAGCTTTCTTT

J: TRBJ1-4
V: TRBV6-6
D: TRBD1
size: -
CDR3: CASTMGGQINEKLFF
DNA: TGTGCCAGCACCATGGGGGGACAGATTAATGAAAAACTGTTTTTT

J: TRBJ1-5
V: TRBV18
D: -
size: -
CDR3: CASSPGGVGNQPQHF
DNA: TGTGCCAGCTCACCCGGAGGGGTGGGCAATCAGCCCCAGCATTTT

J: TRBJ2-3
V: TRBV9
D: TRBD2
size: -
CDR3: CASSVSGGAVDTQYF
DNA: TGTGCCAGCAGCGTCAGCGGGGGGGCCGTAGATACGCAGTATTTT

J: TRBJ2-7
V: TRBV10-3
D: TRBD1
size: -
CDR3: CATAGTGPYEQYF
DNA: TGTGCCACCGCCGGGACAGGGCCCTACGAGCAGTACTTC

J: TRBJ2-1
V: TRBV9
D: TRBD2
size: few
CDR3: CASSVSGLADEQFF
DNA: TGTGCCAGCAGCGTATCGGGACTAGCCGATGAGCAGTTCTTC

J: TRBJ1-5
V: TRBV7-9
D: TRBD1
size: -
CDR3: CASSSDRDRDQPQHF
DNA: TGTGCCAGCAGCTCGGACCGGGACAGGGATCAGCCCCAGCATTTT

J: TRBJ1-2
V: TRBV7-2
D: -
size: -
CDR3: CASSNRGGRANYGYTF
DNA: TGTGCCAGCAGCAATAGGGGGGGGCGAGCTAACTATGGCTACACCTTC